These 8 T cell receptor beta chains originate from one sample sequenced in a study of cytomegalovirus exposure and HLA in healthy donors. The PCR ran on 60 Vbeta and 13 Jbeta primers. The method was immunoSEQ multiplex PCR; TCRdb's version includes in-frame clones alone and lacks a portion of them. The listing records about 67,000 clones. The sequencing sample was made of PBMCs. Receptor source: a woman in her 30s in good health and CMV-seronegative.

This rearrangement joins TRBV4-1 to TRBJ1-2, with D possibly being TRBD1 (5 bases). The CDR3 sequence is 14 residues long. Looked up from germline, CDR1 is MGHRA and CDR2 is YSYEKL. The V end lost 7 bases, the J end lost 4 bases, and 16 bases lay between the germline ends. The DNA for the CDR3 is TGCGCCAGCACTTCAGCGGGGGGATTCTATGGCTACACCTTC. As protein: CASTSAGGFYGYTF.

The rearrangement joins TRBV6-6 to TRBJ2-7, with 7 bases lining up with TRBD1. Germline loops: CDR1 MNHNY, CDR2 SVGAGI (reference sequence). The CDR3 length is 14 residues. J lost 2 bases, V lost 8 bases, and 9 bases had no gene match. CDR3 sequence (DNA): TGTGCCAGCCGGGGACAGTCCAAAGCCTACGAGCAGTACTTC. Protein sequence: CASRGQSKAYEQYF.

V gene TRBV4-1 combines with J gene TRBJ1-1, with D possibly matching TRBD1 (5 bases). Trimming took 1 base from V and 3 from J, leaving 9 bases between them. This CDR3 spans 14 amino acids. Germline CDR1 and CDR2: MGHRA and YSYEKL. CDR3 loop: CASSQVSRDTEAFF. CDR3 in DNA: TGCGCCAGCAGCCAAGTGTCCAGGGACACTGAAGCTTTCTTT.

J is TRBJ1-1 and V is TRBV28; D uncertain. Germline assignment: CDR1 MDHEN and CDR2 SYDVKM. CDR3 length: 13 amino acids. The V gene lost 4 bases and the J gene lost 1 base, with 7 bases spanning the gap. The CDR3 region is CASSWRPNTEAFF. The DNA of the CDR3 is TGTGCCAGCAGTTGGCGGCCGAACACTGAAGCTTTCTTT.

The chain uses TRBV9 and TRBJ2-7, with 8 bases matching TRBD2. The CDR3 runs 15 residues. The ends lost 4 bases at V and 2 bases at J; junction bases unmatched: 8. Germline V gene data show CDR1 as SGDLS and CDR2 as YYNGEE. The CDR3 nucleotides read TGTGCCAGCAGCCTACAAGCGGGGGAGACCTACGAGCAGTACTTC. Residues: CASSLQAGETYEQYF.

The rearrangement joins TRBV2 to TRBJ2-3; TRBD2 agrees at 12 bases. CDR3 size: 15 residues. CDR1 SNHLY and CDR2 FYNNEI come from the germline V gene. Germline trimming cut 5 bases from V and 4 bases from J; bases unmatched to any gene: 4. The DNA for the CDR3 is TGTGCCAGCAGTATGGGACTAGCGGGCTCAGATACGCAGTATTTT. Amino acids: CASSMGLAGSDTQYF.

The V gene is TRBV4-3, the J gene TRBJ2-1; 7 bases are a match to TRBD1. Germline CDR1 LGHNA, CDR2 YSLEER. CDR3 length: 15 residues. The junction had 8 bases not matched to a gene; V was cut back by 3 bases and J by 6 bases. CDR3 in amino acids: CASSHRTGEGNEQFF. In nucleotides, the CDR3 is TGCGCCAGCAGCCACAGGACAGGAGAAGGCAATGAGCAGTTCTTC.

This sequence joins TRBV2 and TRBJ1-3; 7 bases agree with TRBD1. V lost 9 bases and J lost 8; bases outside the gene matches: 10. This CDR3 comprises 13 residues. Germline CDR1 SNHLY, CDR2 FYNNEI. CDR3 DNA: TGTGCCAGTCCTACAGGGGAAGGCGACACCATATATTTT. Translation gives CASPTGEGDTIYF. Complete variable domain (other parts from reference TRBV2 and TRBJ1-3): EPEVTQTPSHQVTQMGQEVILRCVPISNHLYFYWYRQILGQKVEFLVSFYNNEISEKSEIFDDQFSVERPDGSNFTLKIRSTKLEDSAMYFCASPTGEGDTIYFGEGSWLTVV.